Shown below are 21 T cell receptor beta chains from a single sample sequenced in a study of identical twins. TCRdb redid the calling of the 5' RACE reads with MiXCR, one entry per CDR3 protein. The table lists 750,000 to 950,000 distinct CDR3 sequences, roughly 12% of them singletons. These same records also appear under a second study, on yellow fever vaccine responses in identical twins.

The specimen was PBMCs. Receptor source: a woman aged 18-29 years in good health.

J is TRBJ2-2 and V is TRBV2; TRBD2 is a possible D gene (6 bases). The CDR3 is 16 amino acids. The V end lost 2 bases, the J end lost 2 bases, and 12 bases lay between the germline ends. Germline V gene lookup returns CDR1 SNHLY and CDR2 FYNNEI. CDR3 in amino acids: CASSESGRTNTGELFF. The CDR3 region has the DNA TGTGCCAGCAGTGAATCAGGGAGGACCAACACCGGGGAGCTGTTTTTT. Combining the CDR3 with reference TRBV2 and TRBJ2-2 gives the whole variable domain EPEVTQTPSHQVTQMGQEVILRCVPISNHLYFYWYRQILGQKVEFLVSFYNNEISEKSEIFDDQFSVERPDGSNFTLKIRSTKLEDSAMYFCASSESGRTNTGELFFGEGSRLTVL.

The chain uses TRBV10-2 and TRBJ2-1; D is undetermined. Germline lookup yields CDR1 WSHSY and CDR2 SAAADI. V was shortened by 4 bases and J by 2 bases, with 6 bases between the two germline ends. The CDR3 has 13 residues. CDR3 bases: TGCGCCAGCAGTGTTAACACCTACAATGAGCAGTTCTTC. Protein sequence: CASSVNTYNEQFF.

CDR3 bases: TGTGCCATCAGTGAGACCGTAGCGGGAGTTGCCGGGGAGCTGTTTTTT. It yields the protein CAISETVAGVAGELFF. V gene TRBV10-3 combines with J gene TRBJ2-2; 9 bases line up with TRBD2. The CDR3 extends over 16 amino acids. In germline, CDR1 is ENHRY, CDR2 SYGVKD. The V gene end was trimmed by 2 bases and the J gene end by 6 bases; junction bases not matched to a gene: 7.

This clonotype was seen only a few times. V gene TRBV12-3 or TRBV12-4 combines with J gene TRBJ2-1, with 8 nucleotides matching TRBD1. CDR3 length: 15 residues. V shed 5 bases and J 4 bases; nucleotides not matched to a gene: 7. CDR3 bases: TGTGCCAGCAGTCCGACAGGGGCGACGTACAATGAGCAGTTCTTC. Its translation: CASSPTGATYNEQFF.

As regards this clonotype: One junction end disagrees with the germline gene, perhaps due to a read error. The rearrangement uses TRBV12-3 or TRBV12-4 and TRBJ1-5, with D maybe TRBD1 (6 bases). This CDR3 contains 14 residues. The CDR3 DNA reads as TGTGCCAGTAGTTTCCGGGACACTGGTGGGCCCCAGCATTTT. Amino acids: CASSFRDTGGPQHF.

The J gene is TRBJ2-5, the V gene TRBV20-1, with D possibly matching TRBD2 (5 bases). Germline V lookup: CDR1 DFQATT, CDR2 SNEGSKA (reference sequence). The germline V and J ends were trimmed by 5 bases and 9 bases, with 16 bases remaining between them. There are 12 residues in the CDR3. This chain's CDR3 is CSAAPSGMAQYF. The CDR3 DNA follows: TGCAGTGCTGCCCCCTCCGGGATGGCCCAGTACTTC.

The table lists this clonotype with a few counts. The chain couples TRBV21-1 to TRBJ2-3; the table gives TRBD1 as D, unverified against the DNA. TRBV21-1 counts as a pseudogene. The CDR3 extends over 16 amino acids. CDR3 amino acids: CASSRGRTPSTDTQYF. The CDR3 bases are TGTGCCAGCAGCAGGGGACGGACACCTAGCACAGATACGCAGTATTTT.

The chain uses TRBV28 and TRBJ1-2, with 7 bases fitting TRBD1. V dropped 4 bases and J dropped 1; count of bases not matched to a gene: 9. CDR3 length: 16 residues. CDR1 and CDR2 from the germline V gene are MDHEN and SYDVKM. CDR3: CASSYLRDSRNYGYTF. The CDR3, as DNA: TGTGCCAGCAGTTACCTCCGGGACAGCCGTAACTATGGCTACACCTTC.

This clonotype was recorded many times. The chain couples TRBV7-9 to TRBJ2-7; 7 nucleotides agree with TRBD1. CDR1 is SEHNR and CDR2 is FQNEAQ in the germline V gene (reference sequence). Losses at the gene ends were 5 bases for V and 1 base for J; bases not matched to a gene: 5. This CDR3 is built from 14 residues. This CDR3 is CASSGRDRSYEQYV. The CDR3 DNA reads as TGTGCCAGCAGCGGACGGGACAGATCCTACGAGCAGTACGTC.

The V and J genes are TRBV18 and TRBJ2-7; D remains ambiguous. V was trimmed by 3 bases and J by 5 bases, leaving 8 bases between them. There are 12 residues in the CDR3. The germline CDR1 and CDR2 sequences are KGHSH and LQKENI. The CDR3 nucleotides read TGTGCCAGCTCACCCGGTGTCCACGAGCAGTACGTC. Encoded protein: CASSPGVHEQYV.

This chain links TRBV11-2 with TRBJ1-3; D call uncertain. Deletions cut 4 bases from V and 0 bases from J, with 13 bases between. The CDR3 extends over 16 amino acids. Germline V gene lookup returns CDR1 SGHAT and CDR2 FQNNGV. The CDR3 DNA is TGTGCCAGCAGCTACCAGACTGACAACTCTGGAAACACCATATATTTT. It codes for CASSYQTDNSGNTIYF.

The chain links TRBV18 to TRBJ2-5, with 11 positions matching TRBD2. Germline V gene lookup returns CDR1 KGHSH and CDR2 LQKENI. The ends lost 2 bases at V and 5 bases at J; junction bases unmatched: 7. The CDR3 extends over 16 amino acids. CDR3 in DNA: TGTGCCAGCTCACCAACCCTAGCGGGAGGTCGTGAGACCCAGTACTTC. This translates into CASSPTLAGGRETQYF.

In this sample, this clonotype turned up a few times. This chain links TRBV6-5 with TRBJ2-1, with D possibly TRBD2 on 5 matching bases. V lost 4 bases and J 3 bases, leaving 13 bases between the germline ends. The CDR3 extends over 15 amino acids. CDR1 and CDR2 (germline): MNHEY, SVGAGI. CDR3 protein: CASSSPQGGYNEQFF. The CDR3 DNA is TGTGCCAGCAGTTCGCCCCAAGGAGGCTACAATGAGCAGTTCTTC.

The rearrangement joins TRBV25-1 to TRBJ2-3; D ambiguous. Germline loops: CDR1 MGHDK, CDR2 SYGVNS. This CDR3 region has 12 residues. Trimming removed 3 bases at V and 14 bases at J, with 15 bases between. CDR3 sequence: CASSDSGPTRYF. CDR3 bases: TGTGCCAGCAGTGATTCTGGGCCAACCCGGTATTTT.

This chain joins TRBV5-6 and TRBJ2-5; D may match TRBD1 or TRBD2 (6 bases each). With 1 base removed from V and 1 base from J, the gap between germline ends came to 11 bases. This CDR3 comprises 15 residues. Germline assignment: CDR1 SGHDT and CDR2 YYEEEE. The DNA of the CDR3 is TGTGCCAGCAGCTTGATAGGGGGGTTCCAAGAGACCCAGTACTTC. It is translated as CASSLIGGFQETQYF.

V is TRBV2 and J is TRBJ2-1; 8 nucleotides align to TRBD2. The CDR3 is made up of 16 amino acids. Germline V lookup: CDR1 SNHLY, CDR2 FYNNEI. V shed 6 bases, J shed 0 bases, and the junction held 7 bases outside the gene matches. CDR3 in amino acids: CASRATSARSYNEQFF. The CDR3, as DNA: TGTGCCAGCAGGGCGACTAGCGCCCGCTCCTACAATGAGCAGTTCTTC.

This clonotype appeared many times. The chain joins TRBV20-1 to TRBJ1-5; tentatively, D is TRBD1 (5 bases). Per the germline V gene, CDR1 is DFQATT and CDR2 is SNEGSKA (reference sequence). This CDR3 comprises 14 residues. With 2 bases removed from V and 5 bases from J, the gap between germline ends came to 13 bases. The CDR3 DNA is TGCAGTGCTAGACAGGGTGGGAATCATCAGCCCCAGCATTTT. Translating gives CSARQGGNHQPQHF.

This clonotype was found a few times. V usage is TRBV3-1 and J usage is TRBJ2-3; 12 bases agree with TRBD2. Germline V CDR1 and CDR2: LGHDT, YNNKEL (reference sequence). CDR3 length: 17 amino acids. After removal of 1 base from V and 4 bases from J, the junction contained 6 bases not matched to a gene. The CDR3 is CASSQGLAGVIADTQYF. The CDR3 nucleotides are TGTGCCAGCAGCCAAGGACTAGCGGGAGTCATTGCAGATACGCAGTATTTT.

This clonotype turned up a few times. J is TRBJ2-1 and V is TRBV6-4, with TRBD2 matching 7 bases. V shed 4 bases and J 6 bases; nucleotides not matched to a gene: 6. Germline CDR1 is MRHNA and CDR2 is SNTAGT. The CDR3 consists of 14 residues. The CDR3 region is CASSVAGRFNEQFF. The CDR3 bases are TGTGCCAGCAGTGTAGCGGGTCGTTTCAATGAGCAGTTCTTC.

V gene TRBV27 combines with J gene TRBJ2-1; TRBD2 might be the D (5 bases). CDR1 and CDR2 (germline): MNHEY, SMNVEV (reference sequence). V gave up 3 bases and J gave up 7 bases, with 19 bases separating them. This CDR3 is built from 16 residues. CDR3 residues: CASSFQGPGLWNEQFF. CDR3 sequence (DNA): TGTGCCAGCAGTTTCCAAGGTCCGGGGTTGTGGAATGAGCAGTTCTTC.

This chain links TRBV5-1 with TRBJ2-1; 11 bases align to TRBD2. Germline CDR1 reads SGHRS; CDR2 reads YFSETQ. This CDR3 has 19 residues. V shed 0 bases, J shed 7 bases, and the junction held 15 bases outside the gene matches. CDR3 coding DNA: TGCGCCAGCAGCTTGGGTCGCCTAGCGGGAGGCTCTTCGGGGAATGAGCAGTTCTTC. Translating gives CASSLGRLAGGSSGNEQFF.